The T cell receptor beta chain under discussion was sequenced for a study of regulatory T cells in long-lasting Graves disease. Time point of the sample: newly diagnosed GD, antithyroid drugs for less than 3 months. The TCR library was made from RNA that had been extracted from PBMCs in TRIzol. The CDR3 has 14 residues. V shed 6 bases and J 4 bases; nucleotides not matched to a gene: 8. Germline-derived CDR1 and CDR2 are MGHRA and YSYEKL. In this sample, this clonotype turned up many times. Sequencing libraries for TCR beta were prepared with iRepertoire HTBI primers and Arm-PCR of CDR3 regions. TCRdb used MiXCR to reprocess the multiplex PCR reads, holding one entry per CDR3 protein. Seen here are 450,000 to 500,000 distinct CDR3 sequences, around 15% observed once, and the top ten hold less than 15%. The same data also went into a second study, on T cells in Graves' hyperthyroidism and ophthalmopathy. From that study: Blood also carried most thyroid clonotypes expanded above 0.001.

The rearrangement joins TRBV4-1 to TRBJ1-1, with 7 nucleotides matching TRBD1. Specimen: peripheral blood mononuclear cells (PBMCs), collected at new diagnosis, from a patient treated with antithyroid drugs. This sequence was found in a man in his forties with Graves disease. CDR3: CASSATGFVTEAFF. The CDR3 DNA is TGCGCCAGCAGTGCGACAGGGTTTGTCACTGAAGCTTTCTTT.